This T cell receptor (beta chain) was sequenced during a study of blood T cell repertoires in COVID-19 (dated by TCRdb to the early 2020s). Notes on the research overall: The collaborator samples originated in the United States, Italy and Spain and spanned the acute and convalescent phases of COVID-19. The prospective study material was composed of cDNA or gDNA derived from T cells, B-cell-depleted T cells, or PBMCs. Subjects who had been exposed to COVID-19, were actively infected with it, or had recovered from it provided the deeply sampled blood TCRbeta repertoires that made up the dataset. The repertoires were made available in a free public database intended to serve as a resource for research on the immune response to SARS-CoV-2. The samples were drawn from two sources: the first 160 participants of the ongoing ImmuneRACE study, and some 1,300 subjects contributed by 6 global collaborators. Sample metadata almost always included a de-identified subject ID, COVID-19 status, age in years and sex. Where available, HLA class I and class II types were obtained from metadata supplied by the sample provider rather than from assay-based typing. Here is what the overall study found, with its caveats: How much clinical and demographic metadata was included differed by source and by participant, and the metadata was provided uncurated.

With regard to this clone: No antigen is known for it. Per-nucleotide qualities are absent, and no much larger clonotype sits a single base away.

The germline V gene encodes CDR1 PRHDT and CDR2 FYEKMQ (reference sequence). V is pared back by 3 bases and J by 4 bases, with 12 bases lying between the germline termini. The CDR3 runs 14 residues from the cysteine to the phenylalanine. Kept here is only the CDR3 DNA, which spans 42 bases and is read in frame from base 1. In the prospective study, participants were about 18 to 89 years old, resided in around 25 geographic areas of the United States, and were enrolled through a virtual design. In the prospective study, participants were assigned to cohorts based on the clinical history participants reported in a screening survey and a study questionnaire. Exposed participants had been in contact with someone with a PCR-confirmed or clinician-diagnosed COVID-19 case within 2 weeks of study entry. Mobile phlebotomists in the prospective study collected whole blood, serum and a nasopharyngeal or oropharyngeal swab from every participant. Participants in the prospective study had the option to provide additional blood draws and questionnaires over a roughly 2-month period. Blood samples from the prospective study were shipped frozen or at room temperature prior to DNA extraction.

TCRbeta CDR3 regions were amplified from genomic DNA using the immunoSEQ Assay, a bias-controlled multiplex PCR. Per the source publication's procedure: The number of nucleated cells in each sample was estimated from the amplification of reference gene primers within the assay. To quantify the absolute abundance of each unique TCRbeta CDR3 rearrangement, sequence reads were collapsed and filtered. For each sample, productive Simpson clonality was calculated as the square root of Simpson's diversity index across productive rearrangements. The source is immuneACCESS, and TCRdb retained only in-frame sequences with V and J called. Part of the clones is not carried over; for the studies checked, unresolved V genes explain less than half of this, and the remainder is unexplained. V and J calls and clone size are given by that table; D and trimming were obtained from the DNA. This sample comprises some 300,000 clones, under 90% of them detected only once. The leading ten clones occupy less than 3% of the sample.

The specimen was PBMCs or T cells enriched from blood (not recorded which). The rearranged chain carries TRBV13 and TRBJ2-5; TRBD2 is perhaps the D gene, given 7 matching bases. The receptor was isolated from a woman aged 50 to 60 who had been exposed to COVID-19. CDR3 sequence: CASSFWGGGETQYF. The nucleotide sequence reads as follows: TGTGCCAGCAGCTTTTGGGGGGGCGGAGAGACCCAGTACTTC.